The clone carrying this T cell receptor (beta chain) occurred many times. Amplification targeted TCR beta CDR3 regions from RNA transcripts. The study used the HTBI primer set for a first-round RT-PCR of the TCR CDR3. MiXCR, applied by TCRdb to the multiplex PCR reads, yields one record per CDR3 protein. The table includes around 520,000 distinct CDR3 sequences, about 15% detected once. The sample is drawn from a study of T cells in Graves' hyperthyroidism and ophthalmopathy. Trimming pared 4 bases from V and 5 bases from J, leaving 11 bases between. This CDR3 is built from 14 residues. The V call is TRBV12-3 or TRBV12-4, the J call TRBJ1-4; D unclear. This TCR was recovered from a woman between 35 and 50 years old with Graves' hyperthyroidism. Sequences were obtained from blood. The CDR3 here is CASSYRLRNEKLFF. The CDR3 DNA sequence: TGTGCCAGCAGTTACAGATTGAGGAATGAAAAACTGTTTTTT.